The rows below give T cell receptor beta chains drawn from one sample of a study of naive and memory T cell subsets. TCRdb passed the UMI-ligation and nested PCR reads through MiXCR, listing each CDR3 protein once. Of 95,000 to 110,000 distinct CDR3 sequences listed, about 15% were seen once; the top ten hold around 2.8%. Sequencing was carried out using naive CD8+ T cells from blood. These receptors were obtained from a human donor in good health. Both conserved end residues are trimmed from each CDR3. The order of the fields is clone size, J gene, V gene, CDR3 protein. For some rows the clone size is stated as once, few or many, or as a class when expanded; others skip it.

few | TRBJ1-4 | TRBV25-1 | ASSEWDPPDNEKLF
many | TRBJ1-1 | TRBV7-1 | ASSSPGARPEAF
. | TRBJ2-4 | TRBV29-1 | SAIDRRNIQY
. | TRBJ1-3 | TRBV20-1 | SAREKPGYSGNTIY
few | TRBJ2-1 | TRBV12-3/TRBV12-4 | ASSLAVREVSSYNEQF
. | TRBJ2-1 | TRBV29-1 | SASYNEQF
many | TRBJ2-3 | TRBV4-3 | ASSQDWTDTQY
few | TRBJ2-2 | TRBV7-2 | ASSVLATGELF
. | TRBJ1-5 | TRBV16 | ASSYIGGNQPQH
. | TRBJ2-7 | TRBV30 | AWSVGRREQY
. | TRBJ2-5 | TRBV28 | ASSLIPGQAVQETQY
. | TRBJ2-5 | TRBV11-2 | ASSYGFDTVQETQY
. | TRBJ2-7 | TRBV25-1 | ASSEGTGGYEQY
few | TRBJ2-7 | TRBV29-1 | SVESSGLAASYEQY